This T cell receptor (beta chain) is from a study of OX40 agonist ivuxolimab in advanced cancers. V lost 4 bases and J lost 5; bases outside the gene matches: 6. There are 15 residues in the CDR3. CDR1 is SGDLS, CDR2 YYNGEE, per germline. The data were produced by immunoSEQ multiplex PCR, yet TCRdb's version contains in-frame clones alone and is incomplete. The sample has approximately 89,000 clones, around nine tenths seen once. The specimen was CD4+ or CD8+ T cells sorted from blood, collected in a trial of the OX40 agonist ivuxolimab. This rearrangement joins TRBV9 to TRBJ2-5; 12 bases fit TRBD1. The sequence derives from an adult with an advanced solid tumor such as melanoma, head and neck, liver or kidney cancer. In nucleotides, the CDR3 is TGTGCCAGCAGCCCCCGGGACAGGGGGCCCGAGACCCAGTACTTC. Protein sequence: CASSPRDRGPETQYF.